The T cell receptor (beta chain) under discussion was sequenced for a study of metastatic and nonmetastatic thyroid tumors. TCRdb redid the clone calls on the PCR reads using MiXCR. This table holds 65,000 or so clones, more than 3.5% found once. CDR1 and CDR2 from the germline V gene are SGHRS and YFSETQ. The CDR3 runs 15 residues. The ends lost 0 bases at V and 5 bases at J; junction bases unmatched: 4. There were no patients who had received any treatment before thyroid surgery. The source material was blood. The receptor comes from a female donor with papillary thyroid cancer or a benign thyroid nodule (not recorded which). Some clones in this sample may be carry-over from other donors' samples. The genes are TRBV5-1 and TRBJ2-3; 9 bases map to TRBD1. CDR3 region: CASSLARDRVDTQYF. For the CDR3, the DNA is TGCGCCAGCAGCTTGGCCCGGGACAGGGTAGATACGCAGTATTTT. The variable domain in full, with the rest retrieved from reference TRBV5-1 and TRBJ2-3, is KAGVTQTPRYLIKTRGQQVTLSCSPISGHRSVSWYQQTPGQGLQFLFEYFSETQRNKGNFPGRFSGRQFSNSRSEMNVSTLELGDSALYLCASSLARDRVDTQYFGPGTRLTVL.